These 7 T cell receptor beta chains were sequenced from one sample in a study of blood T cell repertoires in COVID-19. Profiling relied on immunoSEQ multiplex PCR, and the TCRdb table lists in-frame clones only, not all of them. The sample carries over 200,000 clones, around 86% recorded once. Sample: peripheral blood. The source of these receptors is a man between 60 and 75 years old who had recovered from COVID-19.

V is TRBV18 and J is TRBJ2-1; TRBD2 matches at 9 bases. V dropped 2 bases and J dropped 0; count of bases not matched to a gene: 2. The CDR3 is made up of 16 amino acids. CDR1 and CDR2 from the germline V gene are KGHSH and LQKENI. In nucleotides, the CDR3 is TGTGCCAGCTCACCAAATAGCGGGAGCTCCTACAATGAGCAGTTCTTC. This codes for CASSPNSGSSYNEQFF. Together with reference TRBV18 and TRBJ2-1, the CDR3 gives the full variable domain: NAGVMQNPRHLVRRRGQEARLRCSPMKGHSHVYWYRQLPEEGLKFMVYLQKENIIDESGMPKERFSAEFPKEGPSILRIQQVVRGDSAAYFCASSPNSGSSYNEQFFGPGTRLTVL.

This clone occurred once. This chain links TRBV5-3 with TRBJ2-3; D is perhaps TRBD2 (5 bases). TRBV5-3 is an open reading frame whose function is uncertain. V was clipped by 4 bases and J by 3 bases, with 18 bases between them. This CDR3 region has 16 residues. The CDR3 DNA follows: TGTGCCAGAAGCGCAGATCTAGGGAGAGGGACAGATACGCAGTATTTT. As protein: CARSADLGRGTDTQYF.

J is TRBJ2-7 and V is TRBV7-3; 9 nucleotides agree with TRBD1. The ends lost 5 bases at V and 3 bases at J; junction bases unmatched: 5. The CDR3 covers 14 residues. Germline V gene lookup returns CDR1 SGHTA and CDR2 FQGTGA. This chain's CDR3 is CASSLDRGIYEQYF. In nucleotides, the CDR3 is TGTGCCAGCAGCCTTGACAGGGGGATCTACGAGCAGTACTTC.

The CDR3 region has the DNA TGTGCCAGCAGACTTAGGGGACAGGGTATCGAAAAACTGTTTTTT. Amino acids: CASRLRGQGIEKLFF. This chain joins TRBV27 and TRBJ1-4; 9 positions agree with TRBD1. Germline V gene sequence: CDR1 MNHEY, CDR2 SMNVEV (reference sequence). The ends lost 6 bases at V and 8 bases at J; junction bases unmatched: 10. This CDR3 contains 15 residues. Full variable domain (missing parts from reference TRBV27 and TRBJ1-4): EAQVTQNPRYLITVTGKKLTVTCSQNMNHEYMSWYRQDPGLGLRQIYYSMNVEVTDKGDVPEGYKVSRKEKRNFPLILESPSPNQTSLYFCASRLRGQGIEKLFFGSGTQLSVL.

The CDR3 DNA sequence: TGTGCCAGCAGTTACTACCCGGAGACTGAAGCTTTCTTT. This translates into CASSYYPETEAFF. This chain uses TRBV6-2 or TRBV6-3 with TRBJ1-1; D not certain. CDR3 size: 13 residues. The V and J ends lost 1 base and 5 bases respectively, with 8 bases between them. The germline CDR1 and CDR2 sequences are MNHEY and SVGEGT.

The chain has TRBV6-5 and TRBJ1-1; 7 bases match TRBD1. Germline V gene sequence: CDR1 MNHEY, CDR2 SVGAGI. The junction had 5 bases not matched to a gene; V was cut back by 7 bases and J by 3 bases. The CDR3 has 13 amino acids. CDR3 nucleotide sequence: TGTGCCAGCAAAGGGGACAGCTACACTGAAGCTTTCTTT. The encoded protein is CASKGDSYTEAFF.

The rearrangement links TRBV19 to TRBJ1-5; possible D gene TRBD1, 6 bases. The V gene's germline CDR1 is LNHDA and CDR2 SQIVND (reference sequence). With 3 bases removed from V and 2 bases from J, the gap between germline ends came to 17 bases. The CDR3 covers 17 residues. CDR3 sequence (DNA): TGTGCCAGTAGTATTCGTGCAGGGGCGAAAGGCAATCAGCCCCAGCATTTT. Translation gives CASSIRAGAKGNQPQHF.